This TCR beta chain came from a study of blood T cell repertoires in COVID-19. Sequencing used immunoSEQ multiplex PCR; TCRdb keeps in-frame clones, though not all of them. The sample yields under 300,000 clones, about 81% seen once. This CDR3 has 15 amino acids. J was trimmed by 4 bases and V by 3 bases; bases with no gene match: 8. The germline V gene encodes CDR1 LNHNV and CDR2 YYDKDF (reference sequence). Sequenced: peripheral blood. This chain uses TRBV15 with TRBJ2-7, with 8 bases lining up with TRBD1. The receptor was derived from a human donor with COVID-19, enrolled during active disease. The donor label of this sample is uncertain. Here the CDR3 DNA reads TGTGCCACCAGCAGGGACCGGGACAGGAGGTACGAGCAGTACTTC. Protein: CATSRDRDRRYEQYF.